This is a list of T cell receptor beta chains from one sample in a study of blood T cell repertoires in COVID-19. Using immunoSEQ multiplex PCR, the repertoire was profiled, and TCRdb retains in-frame clones only, with some absent. Of 85,000 or so clones in the sample, just over 85% were seen once. The sequenced sample was peripheral blood. The source is a man aged 45 to 65 with active or convalescent COVID-19. Each CDR3 is given with its conserved first and last residue. The order of the fields is CDR3 protein, CDR3 DNA, J gene, clone size, V gene, D gene. D genes are given only for firm matches. Clone size is shown for a subset of rows, as once, few, many or a class of expanded clone.

cdr3_aa: CASSGTSGAYTDTQYF
cdr3_nt: TGCGCCAGCAGTGGGACCAGCGGGGCCTACACAGATACGCAGTATTTT
j_call: TRBJ2-3
clone_size: NA
v_call: TRBV10-2
d_call: TRBD2

cdr3_aa: CASSYSGTGVAYEQYF
cdr3_nt: TGTGCCAGCAGTTACTCCGGGACAGGGGTCGCCTACGAGCAGTACTTC
j_call: TRBJ2-7
clone_size: few
v_call: TRBV6-5
d_call: TRBD1

cdr3_aa: CATSEDTYEQYF
cdr3_nt: TGTGCCACCAGCGAGGACACCTACGAGCAGTACTTC
j_call: TRBJ2-7
clone_size: few
v_call: TRBV24-1
d_call: NA

cdr3_aa: CAWSVDSYQPQHF
cdr3_nt: TGTGCCTGGAGTGTAGACAGCTATCAGCCCCAGCATTTT
j_call: TRBJ1-5
clone_size: NA
v_call: TRBV30
d_call: NA

cdr3_aa: CASSIWQGGGSTEAFF
cdr3_nt: TGTGCCAGTAGTATTTGGCAGGGAGGGGGAAGCACTGAAGCTTTCTTT
j_call: TRBJ1-1
clone_size: once
v_call: TRBV19
d_call: NA

cdr3_aa: CASSGGGLAGYEQYF
cdr3_nt: TGTGCCAGCAGCGGGGGCGGACTAGCGGGGTACGAGCAGTACTTC
j_call: TRBJ2-7
clone_size: NA
v_call: TRBV5-6
d_call: TRBD2

cdr3_aa: CASSSNYRGQGAKTF
cdr3_nt: TGTGCCAGCAGTTCCAACTATAGGGGACAGGGGGCGAAGACCTTC
j_call: TRBJ1-2
clone_size: once
v_call: TRBV28
d_call: TRBD1

cdr3_aa: CASSYAWTGQNQPQHF
cdr3_nt: TGTGCCAGCAGTTACGCATGGACAGGGCAAAATCAGCCCCAGCATTTT
j_call: TRBJ1-5
clone_size: NA
v_call: TRBV6-2/TRBV6-3
d_call: TRBD1

cdr3_aa: CASSYNAGNTIYF
cdr3_nt: TGTGCCAGTTCGTACAATGCTGGAAACACCATATATTTT
j_call: TRBJ1-3
clone_size: NA
v_call: TRBV11-2
d_call: NA

cdr3_aa: CASSGEAGHYNEQFF
cdr3_nt: TGTGCCAGCAGTGGTGAGGCAGGGCACTACAATGAGCAGTTCTTC
j_call: TRBJ2-1
clone_size: NA
v_call: TRBV6-4
d_call: NA

cdr3_aa: CASSPQTRTENTEAFF
cdr3_nt: TGTGCCAGCTCACCGCAAACGAGGACAGAGAACACTGAAGCTTTCTTT
j_call: TRBJ1-1
clone_size: NA
v_call: TRBV18
d_call: NA

cdr3_aa: CASSARQGVRGNTEAFF
cdr3_nt: TGTGCCAGCAGCGCGAGACAGGGAGTTCGAGGGAACACTGAAGCTTTCTTT
j_call: TRBJ1-1
clone_size: once
v_call: TRBV9
d_call: TRBD1

cdr3_aa: CASSDRQSQETQYF
cdr3_nt: TGTGCCAGTAGTGACCGACAGAGCCAAGAGACCCAGTACTTC
j_call: TRBJ2-5
clone_size: NA
v_call: TRBV19
d_call: NA